This TCR beta chain appears in the sequencing data of a study of radiotherapy plus CTLA-4 blockade in lung cancer. Study-level background: Patients showed objective responses in 15% to 20% of cases and disease control in less than 35%.

CDR3 length: 21 residues. The method was immunoSEQ multiplex PCR; TCRdb's version includes in-frame clones alone and lacks a portion of them. The repertoire holds tens of thousands of clones, more than 65% seen once, with 2.5% to 4% in the top ten. Alongside CTLA-4 blockade with ipilimumab, patients with chemo-refractory metastatic non-small-cell lung cancer received focal radiation. Whole-study results and caveats: Increased serum interferon-beta after radiation also reportedly predicted response strongly. The study found tumor-derived TCR clones expanded in blood after radiotherapy plus ipilimumab.

Remarks on this clone: No antigen is known for it. At the DNA level, this CDR3 is encoded by other sequences in the same sample as well.

The rearrangement links TRBV21-1 to TRBJ2-7; the D call of TRBD2 is as the table states it, not checked on the DNA. TRBV21-1 is tagged as a pseudogene. The receptor was derived from a human donor with non-small cell lung cancer who had a partial response to radiotherapy plus ipilimumab. Here the sequenced sample was peripheral blood, taken from a patient treated with radiotherapy plus ipilimumab. CDR3 amino acids: CASCAVFGTSGDRGGLYEQYF. CDR3 nucleotides: TGTGCCAGCTGTGCGGTTTTCGGGACTAGCGGGGACCGCGGGGGACTCTACGAGCAGTACTTC.